This T cell receptor beta chain was identified in a study of CD8 T cells in Susac syndrome. Study-level findings and limits: As the study acknowledged, the number of individuals who were part of its TCR sequencing and HLA analysis was relatively small.

RNA in amounts of roughly 0.5 to 1 ug was reverse transcribed with random hexamers. TCRdb re-analysed the immunoSEQ multiplex PCR reads in MiXCR, keeping a single row per CDR3 protein. The sample lists almost 450,000 distinct CDR3 sequences; more than 80% were seen once. This clonotype was found a few times. Its antigen remains unknown. This CDR3 comprises 13 residues. The ends were cut back, 1 base at V and 5 bases at J, with 9 bases in the middle. From germline, CDR1 is MGHRA and CDR2 YSYEKL. The TCR comes from a human donor with multiple sclerosis. The chain links TRBV4-1 to TRBJ2-7, with D maybe TRBD2 (5 bases). Sequenced material: CD8+ T cells from PBMCs. The CDR3 nucleotides are TGCGCCAGCAGCCAAGGTCGGACTGACGAGCAGTACTTC. Its protein product is CASSQGRTDEQYF.